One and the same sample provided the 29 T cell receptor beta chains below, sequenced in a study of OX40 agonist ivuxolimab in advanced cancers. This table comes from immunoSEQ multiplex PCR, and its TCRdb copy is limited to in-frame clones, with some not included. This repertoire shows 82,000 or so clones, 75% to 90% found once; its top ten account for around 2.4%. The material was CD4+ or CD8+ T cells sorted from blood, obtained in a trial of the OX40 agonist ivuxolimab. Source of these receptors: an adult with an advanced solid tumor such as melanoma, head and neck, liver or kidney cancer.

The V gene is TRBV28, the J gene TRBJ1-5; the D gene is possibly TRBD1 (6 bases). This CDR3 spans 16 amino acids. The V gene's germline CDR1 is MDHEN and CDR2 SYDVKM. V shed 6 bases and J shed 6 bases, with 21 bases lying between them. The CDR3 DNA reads TGTGCCAGCAGCCCAGCCTCCGGGGGCCCCCTTCAGCCCCAGCATTTT. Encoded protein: CASSPASGGPLQPQHF.

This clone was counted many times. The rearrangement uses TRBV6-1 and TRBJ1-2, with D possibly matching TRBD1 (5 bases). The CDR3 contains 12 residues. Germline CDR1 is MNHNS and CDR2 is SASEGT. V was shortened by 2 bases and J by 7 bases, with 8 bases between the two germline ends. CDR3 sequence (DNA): TGTGCCAGCAGTGAAACCCAGGGTGGCTACACCTTC. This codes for CASSETQGGYTF.

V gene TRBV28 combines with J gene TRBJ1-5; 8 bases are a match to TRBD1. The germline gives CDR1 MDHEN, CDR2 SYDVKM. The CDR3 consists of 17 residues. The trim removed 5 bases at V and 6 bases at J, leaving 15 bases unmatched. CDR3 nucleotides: TGTGCCAGCAGTGCCTACTCCAGGGGGCGGGAGGTTCAGCCCCAGCATTTT. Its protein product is CASSAYSRGREVQPQHF.

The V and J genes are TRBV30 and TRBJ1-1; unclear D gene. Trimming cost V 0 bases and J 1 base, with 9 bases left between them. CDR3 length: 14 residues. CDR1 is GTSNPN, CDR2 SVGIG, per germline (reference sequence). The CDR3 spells CAWSVHDANTEAFF. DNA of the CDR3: TGTGCCTGGAGTGTTCACGATGCGAACACTGAAGCTTTCTTT.

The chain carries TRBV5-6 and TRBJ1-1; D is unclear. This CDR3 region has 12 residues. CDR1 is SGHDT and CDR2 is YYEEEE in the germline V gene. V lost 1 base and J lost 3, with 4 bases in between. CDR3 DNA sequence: TGTGCCAGCAGCTTGTCTGACACTGAAGCTTTCTTT. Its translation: CASSLSDTEAFF.

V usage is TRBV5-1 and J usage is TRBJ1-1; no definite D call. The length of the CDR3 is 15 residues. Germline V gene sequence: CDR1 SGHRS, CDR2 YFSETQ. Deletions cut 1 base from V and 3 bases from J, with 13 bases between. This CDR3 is CASSLTDGPYTEAFF. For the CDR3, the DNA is TGCGCCAGCAGCTTGACCGACGGACCCTACACTGAAGCTTTCTTT.

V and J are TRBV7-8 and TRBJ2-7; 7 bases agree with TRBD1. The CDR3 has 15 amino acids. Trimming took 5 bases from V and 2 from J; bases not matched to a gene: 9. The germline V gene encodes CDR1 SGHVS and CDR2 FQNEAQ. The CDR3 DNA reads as TGTGCCAGCAGCCAGAGACAGGGCATAACCTACGAGCAGTACTTC. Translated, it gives CASSQRQGITYEQYF. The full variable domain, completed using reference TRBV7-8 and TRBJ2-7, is GAGVSQSPRYKVAKRGQDVALRCDPISGHVSLFWYQQALGQGPEFLTYFQNEAQLDKSGLPSDRFFAERPEGSVSTLKIQRTQQEDSAVYLCASSQRQGITYEQYFGPGTRLTVT.

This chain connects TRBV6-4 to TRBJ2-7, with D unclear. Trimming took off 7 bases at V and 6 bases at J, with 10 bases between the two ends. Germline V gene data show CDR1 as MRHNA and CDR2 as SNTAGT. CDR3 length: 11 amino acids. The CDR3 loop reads CASTPTAEQYF. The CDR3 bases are TGTGCCAGCACCCCTACAGCCGAGCAGTACTTC.

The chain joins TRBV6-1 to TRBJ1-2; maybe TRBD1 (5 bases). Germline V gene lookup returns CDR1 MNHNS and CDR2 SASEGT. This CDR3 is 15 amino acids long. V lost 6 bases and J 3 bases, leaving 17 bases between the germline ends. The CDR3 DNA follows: TGTGCCAGCAGGGAGAGGGGCAAGATCCACTATGGCTACACCTTC. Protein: CASRERGKIHYGYTF.

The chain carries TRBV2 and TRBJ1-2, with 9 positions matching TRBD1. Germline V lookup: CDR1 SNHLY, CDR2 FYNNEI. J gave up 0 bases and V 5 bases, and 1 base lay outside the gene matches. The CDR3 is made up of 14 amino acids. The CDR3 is CASSRQGANYGYTF. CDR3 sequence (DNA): TGTGCCAGCAGTCGACAGGGGGCTAACTATGGCTACACCTTC. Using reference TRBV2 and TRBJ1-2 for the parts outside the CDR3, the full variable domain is EPEVTQTPSHQVTQMGQEVILRCVPISNHLYFYWYRQILGQKVEFLVSFYNNEISEKSEIFDDQFSVERPDGSNFTLKIRSTKLEDSAMYFCASSRQGANYGYTFGSGTRLTVV.

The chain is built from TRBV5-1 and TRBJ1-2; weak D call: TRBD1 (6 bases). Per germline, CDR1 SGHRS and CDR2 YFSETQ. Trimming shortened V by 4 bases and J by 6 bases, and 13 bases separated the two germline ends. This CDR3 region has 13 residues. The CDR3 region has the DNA TGCGCCAGCAGCCCCTGGGGGGCCGATGGCTACACCTTC. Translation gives CASSPWGADGYTF.

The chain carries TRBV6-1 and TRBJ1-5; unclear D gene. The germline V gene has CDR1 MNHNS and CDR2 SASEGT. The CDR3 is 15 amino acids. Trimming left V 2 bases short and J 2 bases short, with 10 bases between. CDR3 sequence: CASSELPNGNQPQHF. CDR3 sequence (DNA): TGTGCCAGCAGTGAACTCCCCAACGGCAATCAGCCCCAGCATTTT.

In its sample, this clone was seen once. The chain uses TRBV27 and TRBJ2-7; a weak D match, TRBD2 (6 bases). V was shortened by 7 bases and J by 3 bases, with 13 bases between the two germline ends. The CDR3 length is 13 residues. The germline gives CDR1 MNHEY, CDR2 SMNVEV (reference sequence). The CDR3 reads CASTASGSYEQYF. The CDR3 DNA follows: TGTGCCAGCACTGCTTCCGGGAGCTACGAGCAGTACTTC.

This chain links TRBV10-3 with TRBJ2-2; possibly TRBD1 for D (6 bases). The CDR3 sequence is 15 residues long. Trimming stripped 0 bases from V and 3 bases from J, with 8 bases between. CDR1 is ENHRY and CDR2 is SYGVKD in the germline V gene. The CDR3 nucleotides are TGTGCCATCAGTGAGTCTAAGGGGGACACCGGGGAGCTGTTTTTT. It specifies CAISESKGDTGELFF.

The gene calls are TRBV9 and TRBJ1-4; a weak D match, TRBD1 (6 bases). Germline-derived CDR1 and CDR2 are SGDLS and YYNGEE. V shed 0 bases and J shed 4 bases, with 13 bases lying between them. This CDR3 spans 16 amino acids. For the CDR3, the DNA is TGTGCCAGCAGCGTAGCTCCGGGGGCAAGTAATGAAAAACTGTTTTTT. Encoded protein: CASSVAPGASNEKLFF.

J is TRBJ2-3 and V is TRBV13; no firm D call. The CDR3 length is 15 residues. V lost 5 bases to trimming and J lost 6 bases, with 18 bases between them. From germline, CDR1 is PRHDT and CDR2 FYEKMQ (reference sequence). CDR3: CASSPRISWVDTQYF. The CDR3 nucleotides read TGTGCCAGCAGCCCCCGAATTTCCTGGGTGGATACGCAGTATTTT.

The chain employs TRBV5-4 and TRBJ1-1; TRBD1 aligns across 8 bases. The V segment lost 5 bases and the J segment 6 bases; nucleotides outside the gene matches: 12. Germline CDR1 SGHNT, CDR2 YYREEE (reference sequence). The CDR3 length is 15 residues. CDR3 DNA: TGTGCCAGCAGTTCATTAAACAGGGGGGCGGCTGAAGCTTTCTTT. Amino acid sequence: CASSSLNRGAAEAFF.

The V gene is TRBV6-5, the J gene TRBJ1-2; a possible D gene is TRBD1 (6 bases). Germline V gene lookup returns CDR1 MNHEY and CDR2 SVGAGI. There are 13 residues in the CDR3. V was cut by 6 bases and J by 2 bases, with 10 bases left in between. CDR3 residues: CASRPQGNYGYTF. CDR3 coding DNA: TGTGCCAGCAGACCACAGGGAAACTATGGCTACACCTTC.

The CDR3 here is CASSVAGFDTGELFF. As DNA, the CDR3 is TGTGCCAGCAGCGTCGCAGGATTTGACACCGGGGAGCTGTTTTTT. The V gene is TRBV9, the J gene TRBJ2-2, with no clear D. V gave up 2 bases and J gave up 3 bases, with 11 bases separating them. The CDR3 has 15 amino acids. In germline, CDR1 is SGDLS, CDR2 YYNGEE.

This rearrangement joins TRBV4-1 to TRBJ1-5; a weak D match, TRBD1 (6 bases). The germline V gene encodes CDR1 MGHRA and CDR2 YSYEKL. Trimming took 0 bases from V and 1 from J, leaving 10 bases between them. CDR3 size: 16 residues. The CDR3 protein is CASSQEGASSNQPQHF. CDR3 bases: TGCGCCAGCAGCCAAGAGGGGGCGTCGAGCAATCAGCCCCAGCATTTT.

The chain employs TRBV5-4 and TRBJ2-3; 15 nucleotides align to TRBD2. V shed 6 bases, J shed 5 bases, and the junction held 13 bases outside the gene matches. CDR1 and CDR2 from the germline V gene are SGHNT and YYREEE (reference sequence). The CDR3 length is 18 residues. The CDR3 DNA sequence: TGTGCCAGCAACCAGAACGGACTAGCGGGGGGGCGGATAGATACGCAGTATTTT. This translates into CASNQNGLAGGRIDTQYF.

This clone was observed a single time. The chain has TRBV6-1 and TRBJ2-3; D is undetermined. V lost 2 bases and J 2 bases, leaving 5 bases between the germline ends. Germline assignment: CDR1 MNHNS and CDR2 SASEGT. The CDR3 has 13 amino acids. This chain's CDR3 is CASSERPTDTQYF. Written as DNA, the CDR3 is TGTGCCAGCAGTGAACGGCCCACAGATACGCAGTATTTT.

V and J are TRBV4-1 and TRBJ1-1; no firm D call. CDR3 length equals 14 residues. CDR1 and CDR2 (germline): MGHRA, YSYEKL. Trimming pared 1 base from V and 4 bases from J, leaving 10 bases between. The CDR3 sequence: CASSQVARGTEAFF. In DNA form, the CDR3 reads TGCGCCAGCAGCCAAGTGGCCCGCGGCACTGAAGCTTTCTTT.

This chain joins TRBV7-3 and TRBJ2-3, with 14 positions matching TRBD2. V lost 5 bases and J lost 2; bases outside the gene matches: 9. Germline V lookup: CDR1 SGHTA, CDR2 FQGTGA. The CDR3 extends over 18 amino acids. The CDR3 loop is CASSRGTSGGPNTDTQYF. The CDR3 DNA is TGTGCCAGCAGCCGAGGGACTAGCGGGGGACCCAACACAGATACGCAGTATTTT.

The DNA of the CDR3 is TGTGCCAGCAGCTTAGACCAAACGGGGGGACAGCTGAACACCGGGGAGCTGTTTTTT. This codes for CASSLDQTGGQLNTGELFF. The chain carries TRBV7-9 and TRBJ2-2; either TRBD1 or TRBD2 may fit D (7 bases each). The CDR3 is 19 amino acids. The germline CDR1 and CDR2 sequences are SEHNR and FQNEAQ (reference sequence). The germline V and J ends were trimmed by 1 base and 1 base, with 19 bases remaining between them.

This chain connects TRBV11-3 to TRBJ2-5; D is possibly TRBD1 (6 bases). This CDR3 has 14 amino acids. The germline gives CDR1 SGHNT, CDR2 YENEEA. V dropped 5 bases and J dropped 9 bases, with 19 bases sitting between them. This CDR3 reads CASSPSQGGTAQYF. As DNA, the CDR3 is TGTGCCAGCAGCCCCTCGCAAGGGGGAACGGCCCAGTACTTC. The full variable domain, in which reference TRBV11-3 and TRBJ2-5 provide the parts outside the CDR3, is EAGVVQSPRYKIIEKKQPVAFWCNPISGHNTLYWYLQNLGQGPELLIRYENEEAVDDSQLPKDRFSAERLKGVDSTLKIQPAELGDSAVYLCASSPSQGGTAQYFGPGTRLLVL.

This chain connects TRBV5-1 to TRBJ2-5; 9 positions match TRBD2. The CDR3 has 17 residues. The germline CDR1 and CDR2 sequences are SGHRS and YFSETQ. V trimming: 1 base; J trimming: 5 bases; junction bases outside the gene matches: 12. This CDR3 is CASSLSGGAGGFETQYF. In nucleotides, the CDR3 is TGCGCCAGCAGCTTGAGCGGCGGAGCGGGGGGTTTCGAGACCCAGTACTTC.

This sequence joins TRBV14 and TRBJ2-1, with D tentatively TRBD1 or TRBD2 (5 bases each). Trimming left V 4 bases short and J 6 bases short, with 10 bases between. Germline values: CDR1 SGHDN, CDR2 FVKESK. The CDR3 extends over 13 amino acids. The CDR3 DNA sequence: TGTGCCAGCAGCCCCTGGGACGCCAATGAGCAGTTCTTC. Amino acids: CASSPWDANEQFF.

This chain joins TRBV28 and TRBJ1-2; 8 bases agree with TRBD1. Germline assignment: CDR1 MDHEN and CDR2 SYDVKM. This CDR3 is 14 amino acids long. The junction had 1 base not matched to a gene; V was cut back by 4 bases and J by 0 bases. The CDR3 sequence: CASSSGQANYGYTF. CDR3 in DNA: TGTGCCAGCAGTTCGGGACAGGCTAACTATGGCTACACCTTC.